The 7 T cell receptor beta chains below were found in one sample sequenced in a study of metastatic and nonmetastatic thyroid tumors. Through MiXCR, TCRdb re-clonotyped the PCR reads. This table holds some 10,000 clones, 26% found once. All patients were treatment-naive before thyroid surgery. Material for sequencing was tumor tissue. These receptors were taken from a female donor with papillary thyroid cancer or a benign thyroid nodule (not recorded which). Some clones in this sample may be carry-over from other donors' samples.

The chain recombines TRBV3-1 with TRBJ2-1; D may be TRBD2 (6 bases). Germline V lookup: CDR1 LGHDT, CDR2 YNNKEL (reference sequence). The CDR3 covers 16 residues. V lost 1 base to trimming and J lost 6 bases, with 16 bases between them. CDR3 in DNA: TGTGCCAGCAGCCAAGTAAATGGGGGGTTAGGCAATGAGCAGTTCTTC. Its protein product is CASSQVNGGLGNEQFF.

The chain couples TRBV27 to TRBJ2-1; no definite D call. The CDR3 extends over 13 amino acids. Trimming cost V 6 bases and J 5 bases, with 11 bases left between them. Germline V gives CDR1 MNHEY, CDR2 SMNVEV (reference sequence). CDR3 loop: CASSLQPHNEQFF. CDR3 sequence (DNA): TGTGCCAGCAGCCTTCAGCCTCACAATGAGCAGTTCTTC.

The genes are TRBV15 and TRBJ2-2, with D tentatively TRBD2 (6 bases). Per the germline V gene, CDR1 is LNHNV and CDR2 is YYDKDF (reference sequence). The CDR3 has 18 residues. The V end was cut by 0 bases, the J end by 0 bases, with 14 bases between. The CDR3 coding sequence is TGTGCCACCAGCAGAGAAGCGTTTGGGGGGACGAACACCGGGGAGCTGTTTTTT. Its protein is CATSREAFGGTNTGELFF. Filled out from reference TRBV15 and TRBJ2-2, the complete variable domain reads DAMVIQNPRYQVTQFGKPVTLSCSQTLNHNVMYWYQQKSSQAPKLLFHYYDKDFNNEADTPDNFQSRRPNTSFCFLDIRSPGLGDTAMYLCATSREAFGGTNTGELFFGEGSRLTVL.

This clone was seen only a few times. This chain links TRBV2 with TRBJ1-5; 12 nucleotides line up with TRBD1. The V segment lost 6 bases and the J segment 6 bases; nucleotides outside the gene matches: 3. Germline loops: CDR1 SNHLY, CDR2 FYNNEI. This CDR3 comprises 14 residues. The CDR3 reads CASSRDRGRQPQHF. For the CDR3, the DNA is TGTGCCAGCAGCCGGGACAGGGGGCGTCAGCCCCAGCATTTT.

The chain has TRBV10-1 and TRBJ2-2; TRBD1 matches at 8 bases. Unmatched junction bases numbered 10, after V lost 5 bases and J lost 5 bases. Germline V gene data show CDR1 as WNHNN and CDR2 as SYGVQD (reference sequence). CDR3 length equals 16 residues. CDR3 DNA sequence: TGCGCCAGCAGTCACGCCGGACAGGGAAAAACCGGGGAGCTGTTTTTT. This gives the protein CASSHAGQGKTGELFF.

V gene TRBV12-3 or TRBV12-4 combines with J gene TRBJ2-7; the D call may be TRBD1 or TRBD2 (5 bases each). The CDR3 sequence is 14 residues long. The V end lost 5 bases, the J end lost 9 bases, and 20 bases lay between the germline ends. CDR3 residues: CASSQSGTQVGQYF. As DNA, the CDR3 is TGTGCCAGCAGTCAGTCCGGGACGCAGGTAGGGCAGTACTTC.

This clone was seen only once. V gene TRBV6-1 combines with J gene TRBJ1-1; D perhaps matches TRBD1 (6 bases). Germline V gene data show CDR1 as MNHNS and CDR2 as SASEGT. V dropped 10 bases and J dropped 7 bases, with 19 bases sitting between them. The CDR3 extends over 13 amino acids. CDR3 residues: CATTRPPGVEAFF. As DNA, the CDR3 is TGTGCCACCACACGCCCCCCAGGGGTTGAAGCTTTCTTT.